One and the same sample provided the 7 T cell receptor beta chains below, sequenced in a study of cytomegalovirus exposure and HLA in healthy donors. The PCR employed 60 Vbeta primers together with 13 Jbeta primers. Profiling relied on immunoSEQ multiplex PCR, and the TCRdb table lists in-frame clones only, not all of them. The sample contains 100,000 or so clones, under 85% of which appear only once. The material sequenced was PBMCs. These receptors were obtained from a man aged 18-30 years in good health and CMV-seronegative.

This chain links TRBV2 with TRBJ2-7; D uncertain. The CDR3 runs to 12 residues. Germline V CDR1 and CDR2: SNHLY, FYNNEI. The CDR3 DNA reads as TGTGCGGCCAGTCCCCATTCCTACGAGCAGTACTTC. It is translated as CAASPHSYEQYF.

The rearrangement links TRBV14 to TRBJ2-1, with TRBD1 matching 7 bases. Germline CDR1 SGHDN, CDR2 FVKESK. The J segment lost 6 bases and the V segment lost 5 bases, leaving 4 bases of the junction unmatched. The CDR3 totals 13 residues. Here the CDR3 reads CASSSNRGNEQFF. DNA of the CDR3: TGTGCCAGCAGCTCAAACAGGGGCAATGAGCAGTTCTTC.

This clone was observed a handful of times. The rearrangement uses TRBV9 and TRBJ2-7, with 7 nucleotides matching TRBD2. CDR3 length equals 15 residues. Germline V gives CDR1 SGDLS, CDR2 YYNGEE. V gave up 4 bases and J gave up 5 bases; unmatched junction bases: 12. The CDR3, as DNA: TGTGCCAGCAGCCCCCCCGGGAAGCGGGATAACGAGCAGTACTTC. This translates into CASSPPGKRDNEQYF.

In its sample, this clone was seen once. This chain connects TRBV6-7 to TRBJ2-3, with D possibly being TRBD2 (6 bases). TRBV6-7 is an ORF for which the function is uncertain. The ends were cut back, 4 bases at V and 0 bases at J, with 20 bases in the middle. This CDR3 has 18 amino acids. In DNA form, the CDR3 reads TGTGCCAGCAGTTGGAGGGGACCTAGCGCTTCTAGCACAGATACGCAGTATTTT. This sequence encodes CASSWRGPSASSTDTQYF.

V and J are TRBV11-3 and TRBJ2-7, with a tentative D call TRBD1 (5 bases). Germline loops: CDR1 SGHNT, CDR2 YENEEA. V was clipped by 1 base and J by 3 bases, with 13 bases between them. The CDR3 runs to 15 residues. CDR3 bases: TGTGCCAGCAGCTTAGGGTCAGGGCCAGACTACGAGCAGTACTTC. Its protein product is CASSLGSGPDYEQYF.

This chain uses TRBV18 with TRBJ2-7, with TRBD1 identical over 8 bases. After removal of 6 bases from V and 0 bases from J, the junction contained 7 bases not matched to a gene. The germline V gene has CDR1 KGHSH and CDR2 LQKENI. The CDR3 is 15 amino acids. For the CDR3, the DNA is TGTGCCAGCTCGTCAGGGGGCGGAATCTCCTACGAGCAGTACTTC. This translates into CASSSGGGISYEQYF. The whole variable domain, filled in from reference TRBV18 and TRBJ2-7, reads NAGVMQNPRHLVRRRGQEARLRCSPMKGHSHVYWYRQLPEEGLKFMVYLQKENIIDESGMPKERFSAEFPKEGPSILRIQQVVRGDSAAYFCASSSGGGISYEQYFGPGTRLTVT.

CDR3 sequence: CASSYSGLVAYEQYF. In DNA form, the CDR3 reads TGTGCCAGCAGTTACTCGGGACTAGTGGCCTACGAGCAGTACTTC. The V call is TRBV6-5, the J call TRBJ2-7; 8 bases agree with TRBD2. The germline CDR1 and CDR2 sequences are MNHEY and SVGAGI. The V and J ends lost 0 bases and 2 bases, in that order; junction bases with no gene match: 3. The CDR3 sequence is 15 residues long.